These T cell receptor beta chains were read from a single sample in a study of blood T cell repertoires in COVID-19. Libraries were prepared by immunoSEQ multiplex PCR; TCRdb keeps only in-frame clonotypes and omits some of them. The sample contains more than 75,000 clones, over 80% of which appear only once. Sequencing input: peripheral blood. These TCRs come from a woman older than 75 with active or convalescent COVID-19. Both conserved end residues are part of each CDR3. A D gene is named only where the DNA matches it firmly. The size entry is marked missing in some rows and otherwise reads once, few, many or a size class.

d_call	v_call	clone_size	j_call	cdr3_nt	cdr3_aa
TRBD1	TRBV11-2	.	TRBJ1-1	TGTGCCAGCAGCTTACACGCCCAGGGGGCGGCTGAAGCTTTCTTT	CASSLHAQGAAEAFF
.	TRBV3-1/TRBV3-2	.	TRBJ1-2	TGTGCCAGCAGCCCAAACAGGGAAGGAAGCTACACCTTC	CASSPNREGSYTF
TRBD2	TRBV7-2	.	TRBJ2-3	TGTGCCAGCACCCCTCGGGCGGGGGTCACCACAGATACGCAGTATTTT	CASTPRAGVTTDTQYF
.	TRBV7-9	.	TRBJ1-3	TGTGCCAGCAGTTCAAGCGGACAGCACTCTGGAAACACCATATATTTT	CASSSSGQHSGNTIYF
TRBD2	TRBV6-5	.	TRBJ2-1	TGTGCCAGCAGTCCACTAGCGGGAGGGTTCTATGAGCAGTTCTTC	CASSPLAGGFYEQFF
TRBD2	TRBV30	.	TRBJ2-3	TGTGCCTGGAGACTAGCGGGCGGGACAGATACGCAGTATTTT	CAWRLAGGTDTQYF
.	TRBV18	.	TRBJ1-3	TGTGCCAGCTCATCTCTCACCAGGACTTCTCGGGGAAACACCATATATTTT	CASSSLTRTSRGNTIYF
TRBD1	TRBV5-5	.	TRBJ2-7	TGTGCCAGCAGCGTCCGTTCACAGGGGGCCCCGGGGGGCGAGCAGTACTTC	CASSVRSQGAPGGEQYF
.	TRBV7-9	.	TRBJ2-7	TGTGCCAGCAGCTTCTACCCCGGGACACAATACGAGCAGTACTTC	CASSFYPGTQYEQYF
.	TRBV27	.	TRBJ1-2	TGTGCCAGCAGCTCGAGCCTCTTAACCTTTAACTATGGCTACACCTTC	CASSSSLLTFNYGYTF
.	TRBV5-5	.	TRBJ2-5	TGTGCCAGCACCCGTACGGGAGTGGTAGAGACCCAGTACTTC	CASTRTGVVETQYF
TRBD2	TRBV15	.	TRBJ2-1	TGTGCCACCAGCAGATACCCTAAGACCCATACTGGTAGCGGGGGCTCAAATGAGCAGTTCTTC	CATSRYPKTHTGSGGSNEQFF
.	TRBV7-9	.	TRBJ1-1	TGTGCCAGCCATGGACTCAGGACGAACACTGAAGCTTTCTTT	CASHGLRTNTEAFF
.	TRBV6-5	few	TRBJ1-6	TGTGCCAGCAGTTACTTAGGGGGGGGTTCACCCCTCCACTTT	CASSYLGGGSPLHF
.	TRBV21-1	.	TRBJ1-2	TGTGCCAGCAGCTCTTCCACAGGGTATGGCTACACCTTC	CASSSSTGYGYTF
TRBD2	TRBV4-3	.	TRBJ2-3	TGCGCCAGCAGCCAAGAGTCCGGGACTAGCGGCCGCGAGGTGTCGCAGTATTTT	CASSQESGTSGREVSQYF
TRBD2	TRBV29-1	.	TRBJ2-3	TGCAGCTACGGACTAGCGGGAGCAGATACGCAGTATTTT	CSYGLAGADTQYF
TRBD2	TRBV7-8	.	TRBJ2-3	TGTGCCAGCAGTCCGACTAGCGGGAGGAAAAATACGCAGTATTTT	CASSPTSGRKNTQYF
.	TRBV12-1	.	TRBJ2-5	TGTGCCAGCAGCCCCAAACCAAAGGCGGGGACCCAGTACTTC	CASSPKPKAGTQYF
.	TRBV9	few	TRBJ2-2	TGTGCCAGCTCTCGCACAAGAAACACCGGGGAGCTGTTTTTT	CASSRTRNTGELFF
TRBD2	TRBV4-3	.	TRBJ2-3	TGCGCCAGCAGCCAAGGGAAGCGGGGGGCAGATACGCAGTATTTT	CASSQGKRGADTQYF
TRBD1	TRBV5-4	once	TRBJ1-1	TGTGCCAGCAGCGACCACAGGGGACTGAACACTGAAGCTTTCTTT	CASSDHRGLNTEAFF
TRBD1	TRBV6-2/TRBV6-3	.	TRBJ2-7	TGTGCCAGCAGCCAACCGGGACAGGGTGACGAGCAGTACTTC	CASSQPGQGDEQYF
.	TRBV18	.	TRBJ2-1	TGTGCCAGCTCACCACCGTCGGTAAATGAGCAGTTCTTC	CASSPPSVNEQFF
TRBD1	TRBV3-1/TRBV3-2	.	TRBJ1-2	TGTGCCAGCAGCAAAGGACAGGGGACTGGCTACACCTTC	CASSKGQGTGYTF
TRBD2	TRBV29-1	.	TRBJ2-7	TGCAGCGTTAACGGGGGGACCCGCTACGAGCAGTACTTC	CSVNGGTRYEQYF
.	TRBV4-2	.	TRBJ2-1	TGTGCCAGCAGCAAGAAGTACCCCGGGACCTACAATGAGCAGTTCTTC	CASSKKYPGTYNEQFF
.	TRBV6-1	few	TRBJ1-6	TGTGCCAGCAGTGAAGCGGGCCCCTCACCCCTCCACTTT	CASSEAGPSPLHF
TRBD2	TRBV6-1	.	TRBJ2-3	TGTGCCAGCAGTGAGACGCTAGCGGGGGGCGGGGATACGCAGTATTTT	CASSETLAGGGDTQYF